The entry below gives a single TCR beta chain sequence along with its context. Its antigen is still unknown. The data were obtained in a study of cytomegalovirus exposure and HLA in healthy donors. Study outcomes and limitations: Some segments of the V type, notably TRBV6-2 and TRBV6-3, were excluded as indistinguishable.

In the PCR, 60 Vbeta and 13 Jbeta primers were used. TCRdb's copy holds only in-frame clones and misses some; the assay was immunoSEQ multiplex PCR. The sample contains 100,000 to 150,000 clones, about 79% of which appear only once. With 7 bases removed from V and 3 bases from J, the gap between germline ends came to 17 bases. Germline loops: CDR1 SGHAT, CDR2 FQNNGV. The CDR3 is 15 residues long. V is TRBV11-2 and J is TRBJ2-3; tentatively, D is TRBD1 (6 bases). The source is a woman aged 45-60 years in good health and CMV-seronegative. Sequencing was carried out using PBMCs. The CDR3 coding sequence is TGTGCCAGCAACCCGCAGGGACATGGGACAGATACGCAGTATTTT. Protein: CASNPQGHGTDTQYF.